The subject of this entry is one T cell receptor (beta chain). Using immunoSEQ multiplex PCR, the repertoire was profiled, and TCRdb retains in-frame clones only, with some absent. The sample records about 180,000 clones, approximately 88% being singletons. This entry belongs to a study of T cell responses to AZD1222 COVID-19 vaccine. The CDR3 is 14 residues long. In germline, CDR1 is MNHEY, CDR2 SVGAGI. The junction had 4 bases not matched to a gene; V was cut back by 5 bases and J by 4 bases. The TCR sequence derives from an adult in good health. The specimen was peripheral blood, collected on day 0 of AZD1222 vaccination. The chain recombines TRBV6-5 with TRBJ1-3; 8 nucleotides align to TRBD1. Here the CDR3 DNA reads TGTGCCAGCAGTCCTGGGACAGGCGGAAACACCATATATTTT. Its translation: CASSPGTGGNTIYF.